The 26 T cell receptor beta chains given below trace back to one sample, sequenced in a study of tissue T cells after allogeneic stem cell transplantation. Using immunoSEQ multiplex PCR, the repertoire was profiled, and TCRdb retains in-frame clones only, with some absent. The sample shows under 8,000 clones, under 50% of them seen only once. Time point: mouse harvest day 7 after allogeneic transplant. Mouse grafts combined 10^7 T-cell-depleted bone marrow cells with 10^6 splenic CD5+ T cells. The sequenced sample consisted of gut tissue. The receptors originated from a female BALB/c mouse given C57BL/6 T cells with graft-versus-host disease after an allogeneic hematopoietic cell transplant.

Details on this clone: Mouse germline and gene names are used. The read finishes 1 residue shy of the CDR3 end, and the germline J gene is used to complete it. The chain joins TRBV13-2 to TRBJ2-3, with a weak D call TRBD1 (6 bases). The germline gives CDR1 NNHNN, CDR2 SYGAGS (reference sequence). The CDR3 spans 14 residues. The V and J ends lost 4 bases and 0 bases respectively, with 9 bases between them. The CDR3 bases that were read are TGTGCCAGCGGTACCACAGGGAGTGCAGAAACGCTGTAT. Protein sequence: CASGTTGSAETLY. From start to end, the CDR3 is CASGTTGSAETLYF.

As concerns this clone: Mouse names are used for the genes. CDR3 sequence reads: CAWSLMTGANERLFF. Partial CDR3 DNA: TGTGCCTGGAGTCTAATGACAGGGGCCAACGAAAGATTATTT. The V gene is TRBV31, the J gene TRBJ1-4; 8 nucleotides align to TRBD1. The read falls 1 residue short of the CDR3 end, and the missing part is taken from the germline J gene. Germline values: CDR1 GKSSPN, CDR2 SITVG. The CDR3 covers 15 residues. J gave up 3 bases and V 0 bases, and 3 bases lay outside the gene matches.

About this clone: Mouse gene names and germline throughout. The read terminates 1 residue before the CDR3 end, so the remaining end is supplied by the germline J gene. The chain uses TRBV26 and TRBJ1-6; D is ambiguous. TRBJ1-6 is an ORF for which the function is uncertain. Germline lookup yields CDR1 KGHPV and CDR2 FQNQEV (reference sequence). Trimming stripped 2 bases from V and 6 bases from J, with 5 bases between. The CDR3 runs 13 residues. Partial CDR3 DNA: TGTGCCAGCAGTCTGGACGGTAATTCGCCCCTCTAC. Residues: CASSLDGNSPLY. The CDR3 in full is CASSLDGNSPLYF.

In its sample, this clone was seen a few times. Mouse germline and gene names are used. Read coverage stops 1 residue before the CDR3 terminus; the germline J gene supplies the remainder. V usage is TRBV13-2 and J usage is TRBJ2-1; 8 nucleotides line up with TRBD1. The CDR3 runs 13 residues. Unmatched junction bases numbered 5, after V lost 5 bases and J lost 7 bases. CDR1 and CDR2 from the germline V gene are NNHNN and SYGAGS (reference sequence). The CDR3 loop reads CASGDRAGAEQFF. CDR3 bases read: TGTGCCAGCGGGGACAGGGCGGGAGCTGAGCAGTTC.

Note on this clone: Gene names denote mouse genes. The observed sequence ends 1 residue before the CDR3 terminus, with the missing tail filled in from the germline J gene. The chain recombines TRBV13-1 with TRBJ2-2, with D possibly matching TRBD1 (5 bases). The CDR3 sequence is 12 residues long. Per the germline V gene, CDR1 is NSHNY and CDR2 is SYGAGN. V lost 5 bases and J lost 5, with 7 bases in between. The CDR3 sequence is CASRDNTGQLYF. Partial CDR3 DNA: TGTGCCAGCAGGGACAATACCGGGCAGCTCTAC.

This clone rates as medium-sized. Genes and germline are mouse. With the read ending 1 residue before the CDR3 end, the germline J gene is used to fill in that end. The J gene is TRBJ2-7, the V gene TRBV16; 9 nucleotides line up with TRBD1. V shed 4 bases and J 6 bases; nucleotides not matched to a gene: 4. The germline V gene has CDR1 SGHSA and CDR2 FRNQAP. The length of the CDR3 is 13 residues. The covered CDR3 bases are TGTGCAAGCAGCTACCGGGACAGGGTTGAACAGTAC. Its translation is CASSYRDRVEQY. The whole CDR3 reads CASSYRDRVEQYF.

Remarks on this clone: Gene names are mouse gene names. The part of the CDR3 DNA that was read is TGTGCCAGCAGCCACGGACTGGGGGATAGTCAAAACACCTTGTAC. Its translation: CASSHGLGDSQNTLY. The whole CDR3 sequence is CASSHGLGDSQNTLYF. This sequence joins TRBV15 and TRBJ2-4; the match to TRBD2 covers 10 bases. The DNA ends 1 residue before the CDR3 does, and the rest of the CDR3 is filled in from the germline J gene. This CDR3 is built from 16 residues. CDR1 is SGHND and CDR2 is FRSKSL in the germline V gene. The V gene end was trimmed by 6 bases and the J gene end by 0 bases; junction bases not matched to a gene: 6.

By sample share, this clone is large (0.1 to 1%). The gene names given are mouse names. Read sequence stops 1 residue before the CDR3 end, and the germline J gene provides the missing end. J is TRBJ2-7 and V is TRBV5; TRBD2 matches at 9 bases. CDR3 size: 15 residues. J was trimmed by 3 bases and V by 1 base; bases with no gene match: 4. Germline V gene data show CDR1 as LGHNA and CDR2 as YNLKQL (reference sequence). CDR3 in amino acids: CASSQADWGFYEQYF. Incomplete CDR3 DNA: TGTGCCAGCAGCCAAGCGGACTGGGGTTTCTATGAACAGTAC.

This clone was counted a few times. The gene names here belong to mouse. The read stops 1 residue short of the end of the CDR3; the missing end is completed from the germline J gene. J is TRBJ1-2 and V is TRBV26; D is unresolved. CDR3 length: 12 residues. Per germline, CDR1 KGHPV and CDR2 FQNQEV (reference sequence). Deletions cut 4 bases from V and 0 bases from J, with 3 bases between. CDR3 region: CASSPPNSDYTF. The part of the CDR3 DNA that was read is TGTGCCAGCAGTCCCCCAAACTCCGACTACACC.

This clone showed up just a few times. Genes and germline come from the mouse. The sequence runs out 1 residue before the end of the CDR3; the remainder is reconstructed from the germline J gene. The chain combines TRBV15 with TRBJ2-1, with D possibly TRBD1 on 7 matching bases. This CDR3 contains 13 residues. Germline loops: CDR1 SGHND, CDR2 FRSKSL. Trimming removed 2 bases from V and 7 bases from J, with 9 bases in between. CDR3 DNA (partial): TGTGCCAGCAGTTTACAGGGGGGAGCTGAGCAGTTC. Its translation: CASSLQGGAEQF. The CDR3 reads in full as CASSLQGGAEQFF.

Concerning this clone itself: Germline and genes: mouse. With the read ending 1 residue before the CDR3 end, the germline J gene is used to fill in that end. The chain combines TRBV26 with TRBJ2-7; 7 bases match TRBD1. CDR1 is KGHPV and CDR2 is FQNQEV in the germline V gene (reference sequence). The V segment lost 1 base and the J segment 0 bases; nucleotides outside the gene matches: 3. This CDR3 contains 15 residues. The part of the CDR3 DNA that was read is TGTGCCAGCAGTCTGTTGGGACAGAGCTCCTATGAACAGTAC. It is translated as CASSLLGQSSYEQY. The CDR3 in full is CASSLLGQSSYEQYF.

A word on this clone: The germline and genes are mouse ones. The sequence runs out 1 residue before the end of the CDR3; the remainder is reconstructed from the germline J gene. This chain uses TRBV23 with TRBJ1-2. Looked up from germline, CDR1 is KGHTA and CDR2 is FQNQQP. This CDR3 region has 12 residues. CDR3 in amino acids: CSSSHRASDYTF. Incomplete CDR3 DNA: TGCTCCAGCAGTCATAGGGCCTCCGACTACACC.

With regard to this clone: Germline and genes: mouse. The sequence runs out 1 residue before the end of the CDR3; the remainder is reconstructed from the germline J gene. V gene TRBV26 combines with J gene TRBJ2-1; TRBD1 aligns across 9 bases. The J segment lost 6 bases and the V segment lost 6 bases, leaving 6 bases of the junction unmatched. Germline V gene lookup returns CDR1 KGHPV and CDR2 FQNQEV (reference sequence). This CDR3 comprises 14 residues. CDR3 bases read: TGTGCCAGCAGCCGGGACAGGGCTGGTGCTGAGCAGTTC. This sequence encodes CASSRDRAGAEQF. The whole CDR3 sequence reads CASSRDRAGAEQFF. The full variable domain, completed using reference TRBV26 and TRBJ2-1, is NSKVIQTPRYLVKGQGQKAKMRCIPEKGHPVVFWYQQNKNNEFKFLINFQNQEVLQQIDMTEKRFSAECPSNSPCSLEIQSSEAGDSALYLCASSRDRAGAEQFFGPGTRLTVL.

In regard to this clone: Genes and germline are mouse. The read ends 1 residue before the CDR3 terminus; that terminus is restored from the germline J gene. This chain links TRBV19 with TRBJ2-7, with 7 bases lining up with TRBD1. There are 14 residues in the CDR3. From germline, CDR1 is FNHDT and CDR2 SITEND (reference sequence). J gave up 0 bases and V 2 bases, and 2 bases lay outside the gene matches. Incomplete CDR3 DNA: TGTGCCAGCAGTATCCGGGACAGCTCCTATGAACAGTAC. This gives the protein CASSIRDSSYEQY. The whole CDR3 sequence is CASSIRDSSYEQYF.

Comment on this clone: Gene names denote mouse genes. The CDR3 is cut off 1 residue early in the read; its end comes from the germline J gene. V usage is TRBV12-1 and J usage is TRBJ2-3, with 9 bases fitting TRBD2. J was trimmed by 2 bases and V by 0 bases; bases with no gene match: 2. CDR3 size: 15 residues. Germline V gene sequence: CDR1 SGHSN, CDR2 HYEKVE. The sequenced CDR3 bases are TGTGCCAGCTCTCTCGACTGGGGGCCTGCAGAAACGCTGTAT. It encodes CASSLDWGPAETLY. Given in full, the CDR3 is CASSLDWGPAETLYF.

This clone was recorded a few times. Gene labels here are mouse ones. The read stops 1 residue short of the end of the CDR3; the missing end is completed from the germline J gene. The rearrangement joins TRBV13-1 to TRBJ1-6, with D possibly being TRBD1 (6 bases). TRBJ1-6 is an open reading frame, and its role is uncertain. The CDR3 runs to 15 residues. Germline assignment: CDR1 NSHNY and CDR2 SYGAGN. V lost 4 bases and J lost 2, with 10 bases in between. The DNA read from the CDR3 is TGTGCCAGCAGTTACAGGGATCCCTATAATTCGCCCCTCTAC. It is translated as CASSYRDPYNSPLY. The full CDR3 reads CASSYRDPYNSPLYF.

About this clone: Any gene name here is a mouse gene name. The sequenced fragment ends 1 residue before the CDR3 boundary, so the rest is inferred from the germline J gene. The rearrangement joins TRBV4 to TRBJ2-5; 9 bases align to TRBD2. The CDR3 sequence is 14 residues long. From germline, CDR1 is LGHDT and CDR2 YNNKQL (reference sequence). V dropped 5 bases and J dropped 3; count of bases not matched to a gene: 3. The sequenced part of the CDR3 DNA is TGTGCCAGCAGCCTCGACTGGGGGCAAGACACCCAGTAC. Translated, it gives CASSLDWGQDTQY. The CDR3 reads in full as CASSLDWGQDTQYF. The full variable domain, completed using reference TRBV4 and TRBJ2-5, is ETAVFQTPNYHVTQVGNEVSFNCKQTLGHDTMYWYKQDSKKLLKIMFSYNNKQLIVNETVPRRFSPQSSDKAHLNLRIKSVEPEDSAVYLCASSLDWGQDTQYFGPGTRLLVL.

This clone was counted a few times. Mouse gene names and germline throughout. The read is 1 residue too short to cover the CDR3 end, so that end is filled in from the germline J gene. The V call is TRBV16, the J call TRBJ1-2; a possible D gene is TRBD1 (6 bases). The CDR3 runs 13 residues. CDR1 and CDR2 from the germline V gene are SGHSA and FRNQAP. The ends were cut back, 5 bases at V and 2 bases at J, with 9 bases in the middle. The sequenced part of the CDR3 DNA is TGTGCAAGCAGCCGCCAGGGGAACTCCGACTACACC. It yields the protein CASSRQGNSDYT. The full-length CDR3 reads as CASSRQGNSDYTF.

As for this clone: The genes and germline here are from mouse. Read coverage stops 1 residue before the CDR3 terminus; the germline J gene supplies the remainder. This chain joins TRBV26 and TRBJ2-1, with 8 bases lining up with TRBD2. The CDR3 totals 15 residues. Germline assignment: CDR1 KGHPV and CDR2 FQNQEV (reference sequence). The V and J ends lost 4 bases and 4 bases, in that order; junction bases with no gene match: 6. The CDR3 region is CASSPRDWSYAEQFF. The covered CDR3 bases are TGTGCCAGCAGTCCCCGGGACTGGAGTTATGCTGAGCAGTTC.

In its sample, this clone was seen a few times. Germline and genes: mouse. The read ends 1 residue early relative to the CDR3; the germline J gene fills the gap. The rearrangement uses TRBV5 and TRBJ1-4, with no clear D. V was pared by 0 bases and J by 4 bases, with 9 bases between. The germline V gene encodes CDR1 LGHNA and CDR2 YNLKQL (reference sequence). CDR3 length: 15 amino acids. Partial CDR3 DNA: TGTGCCAGCAGCCAAGATCGAAAGGACAACGAAAGATTATTT. It is translated as CASSQDRKDNERLF. The entire CDR3 protein is CASSQDRKDNERLFF.

Points on this clone: The gene names given are mouse names. The CDR3 end is not reached by the read, which stops 1 residue before it; the germline J gene fills it in. V gene TRBV13-1 combines with J gene TRBJ2-7; unclear D gene. Deletions cut 2 bases from V and 3 bases from J, with 6 bases between. CDR3 length equals 12 residues. CDR1 and CDR2 from the germline V gene are NSHNY and SYGAGN. CDR3 DNA, as far as it was read: TGTGCCAGCAGTGACCCCTTCTATGAACAGTAC. Protein sequence: CASSDPFYEQY. The full CDR3 reads CASSDPFYEQYF.

As regards this clone: The germline and genes are mouse ones. The read is 1 residue too short to cover the CDR3 end, so that end is filled in from the germline J gene. The J gene is TRBJ1-1, the V gene TRBV26; D is undetermined. This CDR3 region has 13 residues. Germline CDR1 is KGHPV and CDR2 is FQNQEV (reference sequence). The ends were cut back, 5 bases at V and 1 base at J, with 8 bases in the middle. The CDR3 DNA, read in part, is TGTGCCAGCAGTATTTCAGGGAACACAGAAGTCTTC. This gives the protein CASSISGNTEVF. The entire CDR3 protein is CASSISGNTEVFF.

Judged by abundance, this clone is medium-sized. The gene symbols are mouse symbols. From the germline J gene comes the end of the CDR3, since the read stops 1 residue before it. The chain recombines TRBV15 with TRBJ1-3; tentative D call: TRBD1 (5 bases). V shed 7 bases and J shed 2 bases, with 15 bases lying between them. Per germline, CDR1 SGHND and CDR2 FRSKSL. This CDR3 region has 15 residues. CDR3 in amino acids: CASTIDSGAGNTLYF. CDR3 bases read: TGTGCCAGCACTATAGACAGCGGGGCTGGAAATACGCTCTAT.

To note about this clone: Gene names and germline match the mouse. The read stops 1 residue short of the end of the CDR3; the missing end is completed from the germline J gene. This rearrangement joins TRBV13-1 to TRBJ2-5; the D gene could be TRBD1 or TRBD2 (5 bases each). V shed 3 bases and J shed 5 bases, with 7 bases lying between them. Germline lookup yields CDR1 NSHNY and CDR2 SYGAGN. CDR3 length equals 12 residues. The CDR3 loop reads CASSAGTDTQYF. The part of the CDR3 DNA that was read is TGTGCCAGCAGTGCCGGGACAGACACCCAGTAC.

In its sample, this clone ranks as large. Any gene name here is a mouse gene name. The read halts 1 residue ahead of the CDR3 end, with the missing end drawn from the germline J gene. J is TRBJ2-3 and V is TRBV1; 11 nucleotides line up with TRBD1. V lost 6 bases, J lost 2 bases, and 4 bases stayed unmatched. Germline V gene sequence: CDR1 NSQYPW, CDR2 LRSPGD (reference sequence). The CDR3 loop spans 15 amino acids. The CDR3: CTCRHGQGAAETLYF. Partial CDR3 DNA: TGCACCTGCAGGCACGGACAGGGGGCTGCAGAAACGCTGTAT. Based on the CDR3 plus reference TRBV1 and TRBJ2-3, the full variable domain is VTLLEQNPRWRLVPRGQAVNLRCILKNSQYPWMSWYQQDLQKQLQWLFTLRSPGDKEVKSLPGADYLATRVTDTELRLQVANMSQGRTLYCTCRHGQGAAETLYFGSGTRLTVL.

As to this clone: The genes and germline here are from mouse. With the read ending 1 residue before the CDR3 end, the germline J gene is used to fill in that end. The V and J genes are TRBV13-2 and TRBJ2-5, with TRBD2 matching 7 bases. V lost 6 bases to trimming and J lost 0 bases; unmatched junction nucleotides: 1. Germline V gene lookup returns CDR1 NNHNN and CDR2 SYGAGS (reference sequence). There are 13 residues in the CDR3. The CDR3 is CASAGGNQDTQYF. CDR3 bases read: TGTGCCAGCGCTGGGGGAAACCAAGACACCCAGTAC.